These T cell receptor beta chains were read from a single sample in a study of blood T cells in healthy people across ages. TCRdb called the 5' RACE reads again in MiXCR, with one record for every CDR3 protein. The sample includes around 1.5 million distinct CDR3 sequences, approximately 32% of them seen just once. The sample comprised blood. The source of these receptors is a woman aged 25 to 39 in good health. Each CDR3 is given with its conserved first and last residue. The D gene is left open where the match is weak. Rows give clone size only sometimes, using once, few, many, or a class for an expanded clone.

CDR3nt	CDR3aa	abundance	j_gene	d_gene	v_gene
TGCGCCAGCAGCCAAGGTCCTAGCGGGGCTTACAATGAGCAGTTCTTC	CASSQGPSGAYNEQFF	few	TRBJ2-1	TRBD2	TRBV4-1
TGCAGTGCTGCGGGGGACGGACACCAAGAGACCCAGTACTTC	CSAAGDGHQETQYF	.	TRBJ2-5	TRBD2	TRBV20-1
TGTGCCAGCAGCTTAAGGTGGGACCATCGCACAGATATGCAGTATTTT	CASSLRWDHRTDMQYF	.	TRBJ2-3	.	TRBV7-2
TGCGCCAGCACCCCTTTCGACCCTTCCACCGGGGAGCTGTTTTTT	CASTPFDPSTGELFF	.	TRBJ2-2	.	TRBV5-1
TGCAGTGCTAGTCAGACAGGGGCTCCGGACACTGAAGCTTTCTTT	CSASQTGAPDTEAFF	.	TRBJ1-1	TRBD1	TRBV20-1
TGTGCCAGTGGAGAGGTCTACCGCGGGACCCAGTACTTC	CASGEVYRGTQYF	.	TRBJ2-5	.	TRBV2
TGTGCCAGCACCTCGGGGGACATCGGGCGTAGTGAAGCTTTCTTT	CASTSGDIGRSEAFF	.	TRBJ1-1	.	TRBV21-1
TGTGCCAGCAGTCATCAGGCCGACACTGAAGCTTTCTTT	CASSHQADTEAFF	many	TRBJ1-1	.	TRBV28
TGTGCCAGCAGCCCCCGGGACAGGCTAAACCCGACACCTAACTATGGCTACACCTTC	CASSPRDRLNPTPNYGYTF	few	TRBJ1-2	TRBD1	TRBV5-5
TGTGCCAGCAGTTTGGGGTTGGAGGTCGGTTCACCCCTCCACTTT	CASSLGLEVGSPLHF	.	TRBJ1-6	.	TRBV27
TGTGCCAGCAGCCCAGGACGTGTCTCCTACGAGCAGTACTTC	CASSPGRVSYEQYF	.	TRBJ2-7	.	TRBV7-2
TGTGCCAGCAGTGAAAAAAGGGCAGACACCTTCAATCAGCCCCAGCATTTT	CASSEKRADTFNQPQHF	.	TRBJ1-5	.	TRBV6-1
TGCGCCAGCAGCCTCGGACAGAGTCCGGACTCTGGAAACACCATATATTTT	CASSLGQSPDSGNTIYF	.	TRBJ1-3	.	TRBV10-2
TGTGCCAGCAGTCCCCCCGGAACTAGCGGGAGTGAGCAGTTCTTC	CASSPPGTSGSEQFF	.	TRBJ2-1	TRBD2	TRBV28
TGTGCCAGCAGCGTAGGGGACGTAATGGATACGCAGTATTTT	CASSVGDVMDTQYF	.	TRBJ2-3	.	TRBV9
TGTGCCAGCAGCGAAGCGACAGGGGCTGCCTACAATGAGCAGTTCTTC	CASSEATGAAYNEQFF	once	TRBJ2-1	TRBD1	TRBV3-1
TGTGCCTGGAGTGGGGGACTGTCCTACGAGCAGTACTTC	CAWSGGLSYEQYF	.	TRBJ2-7	.	TRBV30
TGTGCCAGCAAGAAGTCAGGGTCCGTCTACGAGCAGTACTTC	CASKKSGSVYEQYF	.	TRBJ2-7	.	TRBV12-3/TRBV12-4
TGTGCCACCAGCAGAGATCTGGGGGAAGGGGAGACCCAGTACTTC	CATSRDLGEGETQYF	.	TRBJ2-5	.	TRBV15
TGTGCCAGCAGCCAGGAGGGCAGGGTCACAGATACGCAGTATTTT	CASSQEGRVTDTQYF	.	TRBJ2-3	.	TRBV14
TGTGCCAGCGCCCGCGGGATTCAGGCCTACGAGCAGTACTTC	CASARGIQAYEQYF	.	TRBJ2-7	.	TRBV14
TGTGCCAGCAGCGCCATAGGGGTGGATACGCAGTATTTT	CASSAIGVDTQYF	.	TRBJ2-3	.	TRBV7-9
TGTGCCAGCTCTCCCGGGACAGGGGCTGATTCACCCCTCCACTTT	CASSPGTGADSPLHF	.	TRBJ1-6	TRBD1	TRBV18
TGTGCCAGCAGTTTATTTGAAAGTCAGCCCCAGCATTTT	CASSLFESQPQHF	.	TRBJ1-5	.	TRBV27
TGTGCCAGCAGCCAAGATTCGGGGCTAATCTACGAGCAGTACTTC	CASSQDSGLIYEQYF	many	TRBJ2-7	.	TRBV4-2
TGTGCCAGCAGCCACCCGGACTCCTACGAGCAGTACTTC	CASSHPDSYEQYF	.	TRBJ2-7	.	TRBV4-2